This TCR beta chain was retrieved from a study of blood T cell repertoires in COVID-19. Study-wide background: Acute and convalescent COVID-19 samples came from the United States, Italy and Spain. Sample material is recorded as cDNA or gDNA derived from T cells, B-cell-depleted T cells, or PBMCs.

Only in-frame clones appear in the TCRdb table, and some are missing; sequencing was by immunoSEQ multiplex PCR. Of roughly 250,000 clones listed, roughly 90% were seen once; the top ten hold just over 7%. Trimming cost V 0 bases and J 3 bases; bases outside gene matches: 2. The CDR3 runs 15 residues. Germline V lookup: CDR1 SGHNT, CDR2 YENEEA. The chain uses TRBV11-3 and TRBJ2-1; the match to TRBD2 covers 7 bases. The sample was peripheral blood. The clonotype comes from a man aged 60 to 69 who had recovered from COVID-19. CDR3 protein: CASSLDSGGYNEQFF. CDR3 nucleotide sequence: TGTGCCAGCAGCTTAGATTCGGGAGGCTACAATGAGCAGTTCTTC.